A selection of T cell receptor beta chains follows, all from one sample in a study of identical twins. TCRdb ran MiXCR on the 5' RACE reads and lists one entry per CDR3 protein. The sample consists of about 700,000 distinct CDR3 sequences, over 5% of them appearing once. The sequenced material came from naive T cells sorted from blood. The receptors were gathered from a man aged 18 to 35 in good health. Both conserved end residues are part of each CDR3. D genes are given only for firm matches. Clone size is shown for a subset of rows, as once, few, many or a class of expanded clone.

12 many - TRBJ1-1 TRBV7-2 TGTGCCAGCAGCTCTGGACACCCCTACACTTTCTTT CASSSGHPYTFF
11 many TRBD1 TRBJ2-7 TRBV6-5 TGTGCGGCCGGGACAGCCTACGAGCAGTACTTC CAAGTAYEQYF
15 many - TRBJ1-5 TRBV24-1 TGTGCCACCAGTGATCCCGGGACACCCGATCAGCCCCAGCATTTT CATSDPGTPDQPQHF
12 many - TRBJ1-1 TRBV20-1 TGCAGTGCTAGAGATTGGGACACTGAAGCTTTCTTT CSARDWDTEAFF
15 few TRBD2 TRBJ2-3 TRBV6-1 TGTGCCAGCAGGAGCGGGGGGGGGGGCACAGATACGCAGTATTTT CASRSGGGGTDTQYF
15 many - TRBJ2-1 TRBV4-2 TGTGCCAGCAGCCAAGATTGGGTAGGATACGATGAGCAGTTCTTC CASSQDWVGYDEQFF
13 few TRBD2 TRBJ2-1 TRBV29-1 TGCAGCGTCGCCCGGGACTACAACCATGAGCAGTTCTTC CSVARDYNHEQFF
14 many - TRBJ2-7 TRBV6-5 TGTGCCAGCAGTTACTCTTTGTCCGAAGACGAGCAGTACTTC CASSYSLSEDEQYF
13 few - TRBJ2-7 TRBV20-1 TGCAGTGCTAGAGGCCACGTGGGGGCAAGGCAGTACTTC CSARGHVGARQYF
16 - - TRBJ2-4 TRBV6-5 TGTGCCAGCAGTTACTCGAACGTGGACGGCGAAAACATTCAGTACTTC CASSYSNVDGENIQYF
17 many TRBD2 TRBJ2-3 TRBV28 TGTGCCAGCAGTCCTACCGGGACTAGCGAAAGCACAGATACGCAGTATTTT CASSPTGTSESTDTQYF
12 few - TRBJ2-1 TRBV7-2 TGTGCCAGCAGCTTAGTGACTGCTGAGCAGTTCTTC CASSLVTAEQFF
16 few - TRBJ2-6 TRBV7-6 TGTGCCAGCAGCCTTAAGGGAAGCTCTGGGGCCAACGTCCTGACTTTC CASSLKGSSGANVLTF
13 few - TRBJ2-6 TRBV24-1 TGTGCCACCATGCGGTCTGGGGCCAACGTCCTGACTTTC CATMRSGANVLTF
12 few TRBD2 TRBJ2-1 TRBV12-3/TRBV12-4 TGTGCCAGCAGTCAAGCAGTAGCGGGACAGTTCTTC CASSQAVAGQFF
15 many - TRBJ1-5 TRBV5-1 TGCGCCAGCAGAACGAATGGGGCTAAGGATCAGCCCCAGCATTTT CASRTNGAKDQPQHF
15 many TRBD2 TRBJ2-1 TRBV29-1 TGCAGCGTTGGCCACCTAGCGGGAGGGTCCAATGAGCAGTTCTTC CSVGHLAGGSNEQFF
12 few - TRBJ2-3 TRBV7-2 TGTGCCAGCAAGGGGGTGGGCGGTACGCAGTATTTT CASKGVGGTQYF
14 few - TRBJ2-3 TRBV4-2 TGTGCCAGCAGCGAAGGGTCCCTCACAGATACGCAGTATTTT CASSEGSLTDTQYF
15 - - TRBJ2-1 TRBV3-1 TGTGCCAGCAGCCAAGTGGCTACCTCCGGGAATGAGCAGTTCTTC CASSQVATSGNEQFF
15 many - TRBJ1-5 TRBV28 TGTGCCAGCAGGATGGGGGGGTCGAGCAATCAGCCCCAGCATTTT CASRMGGSSNQPQHF
16 - - TRBJ2-7 TRBV3-1 TGTGCCAGCAGCCAAGAAGGTAGGCCCAGGGGCTACGAGCAGTACTTC CASSQEGRPRGYEQYF
17 many TRBD2 TRBJ2-2 TRBV7-9 TGTGCCAGCAGCTCGGGACTAGCGGAGACGAACACCGGGGAGCTGTTTTTT CASSSGLAETNTGELFF
15 many TRBD1 TRBJ1-6 TRBV6-1 TGTGCCAGCAGTGGTGAAGGGGGCTCTAATTCACCCCTCCACTTT CASSGEGGSNSPLHF
18 many TRBD1 TRBJ1-1 TRBV9 TGTGCCAGCAGCGGTAGTGGGCCTCCGGGACAGGTTAACACTGAAGCTTTCTTT CASSGSGPPGQVNTEAFF
14 - - TRBJ2-3 TRBV5-1 TGCGCCAGCGCCACCGGACAAAGCACAGATACGCAGTATTTT CASATGQSTDTQYF
16 few TRBD1 TRBJ2-1 TRBV20-1 TGCAGTGCTAGAGCAGGGGGCGGTTGGGTGGACAATGAGCAGTTCTTC CSARAGGGWVDNEQFF
12 many - TRBJ2-3 TRBV2 TGTGCCAGCCGGGTTGTCACAGATACGCAGTATTTT CASRVVTDTQYF
14 - TRBD1 TRBJ2-5 TRBV18 TGTGCCAGCTCACCGTACAGGGGGCAAGAGACCCAGTACTTC CASSPYRGQETQYF
14 - - TRBJ1-5 TRBV20-1 TGCAGTGGGGAGGACAGAGGAACAGATCAGCCCCAGCATTTT CSGEDRGTDQPQHF
14 - - TRBJ2-7 TRBV7-2 TGTGCCAGCAGCTTAGAGGGCGGAACCTACGAGCAGTACTTC CASSLEGGTYEQYF
14 many - TRBJ1-5 TRBV12-3/TRBV12-4 TGTGCCAGCTGGCTCACACTTAGCAATCAGCCCCAGCATTTT CASWLTLSNQPQHF
15 few TRBD2 TRBJ2-1 TRBV30 TGTGCCTGGAGTGTACGCGGGAGGGCCGTCAATGAGCAGTTCTTC CAWSVRGRAVNEQFF
13 - - TRBJ1-6 TRBV5-1 TGCGCCAGCAGCTTGTCAGGGAGCTCACCCCTCCACTTT CASSLSGSSPLHF
14 many - TRBJ2-2 TRBV12-3/TRBV12-4 TGTGCCAGCAGTTTTGCTCCGAACACCGGGGAGCTGTTTTTT CASSFAPNTGELFF
13 many - TRBJ2-2 TRBV4-3 TGCGCCAGCAGCCAAGATGGGACCGGGGAGCTGTTTTTT CASSQDGTGELFF
16 many TRBD1 TRBJ1-1 TRBV13 TGTGCCAGCAGCTGGGGGACAGGGGGCAGAAACACTGAAGCTTTCTTT CASSWGTGGRNTEAFF
17 - - TRBJ2-5 TRBV4-3 TGCGCCAGCAGCCAAGATTGGGGGGGGGCGGAACAAGAGACCCAGTACTTC CASSQDWGGAEQETQYF
15 - TRBD1 TRBJ1-1 TRBV25-1 TGTGCCAGCTTGGGGGTACAGGGGGAAAACACTGAAGCTTTCTTT CASLGVQGENTEAFF
14 - - TRBJ2-5 TRBV12-3/TRBV12-4 TGTGCCAGCAGTTTCGTGGGGCAACAAGAGACCCAGTACTTC CASSFVGQQETQYF
13 - TRBD2 TRBJ2-1 TRBV24-1 TGTGCCACCAGTGAACAAAAAGGACTAGCTCTGTTCTTC CATSEQKGLALFF
18 - - TRBJ2-6 TRBV12-3/TRBV12-4 TGTGCCAGCAGTCCTCATCAGGGGATCGCGCCTGGGGCCAACGTCCTGACTTTC CASSPHQGIAPGANVLTF
14 many - TRBJ2-7 TRBV12-3/TRBV12-4 TGTGCCAGCAGTCTAACCCCCCCCTTGTACGAGCAGTACTTC CASSLTPPLYEQYF
15 many - TRBJ2-7 TRBV12-3/TRBV12-4 TGTGCCAGCAGACGAAGGGACACCGGGTCCTACGAGCAGTACTTC CASRRRDTGSYEQYF
14 many TRBD2 TRBJ2-3 TRBV6-2/TRBV6-3 TGTGCCAGCAGTTACGGGACTAGCGCAGATACGCAGTATTTT CASSYGTSADTQYF
15 - - TRBJ2-1 TRBV20-1 TGCAGTGCCCTGCCCAGCGCTAACTCCTACAATGAGCAGTTCTTC CSALPSANSYNEQFF
14 many TRBD1 TRBJ1-2 TRBV7-8 TGTGCCAGCAGCGGTCGGACAGGGGCGGAAGGCTACACCTTC CASSGRTGAEGYTF
14 many TRBD2 TRBJ2-3 TRBV29-1 TGCAGCGTTGGGGGGACTAGGTTACAAGATACGCAGTATTTT CSVGGTRLQDTQYF
15 few - TRBJ1-3 TRBV5-1 TGCGCCAGCAGCTTGCAGTCGGACGCTGGAAACACCATATATTTT CASSLQSDAGNTIYF
13 many - TRBJ2-1 TRBV6-2/TRBV6-3 TGTGCCAGCAGGGTTGACAACGTCAATGAGCAGTTCTTC CASRVDNVNEQFF
17 many - TRBJ2-1 TRBV9 TGTGCCAGCAGCGTAAGGGCTAGCCACGGACTGGGCAATGAGCAGTTCTTC CASSVRASHGLGNEQFF
14 many - TRBJ2-5 TRBV29-1 TGCAGCGTTGAAGAATGGGGGCTCGGAGAGACCCAGTACTTC CSVEEWGLGETQYF
12 many - TRBJ1-1 TRBV29-1 TGCAGCGTTGTAAGGGGCGGCACTGAAGCTTTCTTT CSVVRGGTEAFF
14 - - TRBJ2-5 TRBV5-1 TGCGCCAGCAGTAACGGACAGTCGCAAGAGACCCAGTACTTC CASSNGQSQETQYF
13 few TRBD1 TRBJ2-7 TRBV20-1 TGCAGTGCTCTTGGACAGGGGACCTACGAGCAGTACTTC CSALGQGTYEQYF